This entry concerns a single T cell receptor (beta chain). This sample is drawn from a study of shared clonotypes between healthy human individuals. Study details: A couple of female and three male donors aged 18 to 49 were enrolled.

V trimming: 3 bases; J trimming: 1 base; junction bases outside the gene matches: 4. Germline lookup yields CDR1 SGHRS and CDR2 YFSETQ. This CDR3 region has 15 residues. CD4+ cells were split into CD45RA+ naive and CD45RA-negative memory subsets. In replicate PCRs of sorted subsets, approximately 210 ng DNA, about 29,000 T cell genomes, was used. TCRdb keeps only in-frame clones here, not all; method: immunoSEQ multiplex PCR. The top ten clones hold about 0.064% of a sample with 500,000 or so clones, about 96% of them seen once. The receptor was derived from a young woman in good health. V is TRBV5-1 and J is TRBJ1-1, with TRBD1 identical over 9 bases. The source material was naive CD4+ T cells sorted from blood. Subset described: CD45RA+ positively selected. CDR3 in amino acids: CASSWGTGKNTEAFF. The CDR3 DNA sequence: TGCGCCAGCAGCTGGGGGACAGGGAAGAACACTGAAGCTTTCTTT.